This T cell receptor beta chain was identified during a study of CD8+ T cells in alopecia areata. Points from the study as a whole: Within the top 100, expanded CD8+ clones significantly decreased with tofacitinib, as did scalp clonality. Relative to normal scalp, lesional scalp, especially alopecia totalis/universalis, showed higher clonality.

Treatment reported: oral pan-JAK inhibitor, 5-10 mg twice daily. Extracted RNA was reverse transcribed into cDNA, the sequencing template. Clones were read by immunoSEQ multiplex PCR, and TCRdb kept only the in-frame ones, dropping some. The repertoire consists of around 200,000 clones, with about 60% occurring once and the leading ten covering roughly an eighth. The CDR3 consists of 13 residues. Trimming at V came to 3 bases and at J to 6 bases, leaving 4 bases not matched to a gene. CDR1 is MDHEN, CDR2 SYDVKM, per germline. As to this clone: Its specificity is unknown.

The specimen comprised CD8+ T cells sorted from blood, sampled at week 24, from a patient treated with tofacitinib. The rearrangement links TRBV28 to TRBJ2-5, with 7 bases fitting TRBD2. This TCR derives from a human donor with alopecia areata. In nucleotides, the CDR3 is TGTGCCAGCAGTTTGGGGCGGGGGAAGACCCAGTACTTC. Translating it yields CASSLGRGKTQYF.